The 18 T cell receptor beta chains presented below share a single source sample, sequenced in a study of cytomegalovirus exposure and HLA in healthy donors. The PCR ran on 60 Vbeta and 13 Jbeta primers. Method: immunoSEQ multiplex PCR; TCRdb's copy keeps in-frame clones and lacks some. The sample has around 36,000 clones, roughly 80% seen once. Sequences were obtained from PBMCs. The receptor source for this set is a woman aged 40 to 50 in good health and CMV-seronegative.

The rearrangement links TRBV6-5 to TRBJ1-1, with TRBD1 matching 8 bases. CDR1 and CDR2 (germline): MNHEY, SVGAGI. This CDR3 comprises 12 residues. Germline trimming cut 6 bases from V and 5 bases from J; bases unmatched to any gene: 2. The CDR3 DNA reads TGTGCCAGCAGCGGACAGGGAACTGAAGCTTTCTTT. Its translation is CASSGQGTEAFF.

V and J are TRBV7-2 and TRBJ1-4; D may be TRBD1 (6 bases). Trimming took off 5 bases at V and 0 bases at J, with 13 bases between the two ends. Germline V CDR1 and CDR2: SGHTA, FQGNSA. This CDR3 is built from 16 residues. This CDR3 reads CASSLGTLATNEKLFF. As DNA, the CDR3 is TGTGCCAGCAGCCTTGGGACACTGGCAACTAATGAAAAACTGTTTTTT.

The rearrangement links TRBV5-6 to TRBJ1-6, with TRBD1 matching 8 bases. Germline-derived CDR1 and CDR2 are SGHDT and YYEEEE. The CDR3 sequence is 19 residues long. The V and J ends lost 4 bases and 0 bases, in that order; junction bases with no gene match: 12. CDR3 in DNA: TGTGCCAGCAGCACCTACCGGACAGGGTTCAGCTCCTATAATTCACCCCTCCACTTT. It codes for CASSTYRTGFSSYNSPLHF.

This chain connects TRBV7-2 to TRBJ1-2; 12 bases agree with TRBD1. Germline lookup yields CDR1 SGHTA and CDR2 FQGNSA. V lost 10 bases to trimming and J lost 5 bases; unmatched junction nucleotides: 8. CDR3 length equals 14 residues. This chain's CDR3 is CATARDRGRYGYTF. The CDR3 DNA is TGTGCCACAGCCCGGGACAGGGGGCGGTATGGCTACACCTTC.

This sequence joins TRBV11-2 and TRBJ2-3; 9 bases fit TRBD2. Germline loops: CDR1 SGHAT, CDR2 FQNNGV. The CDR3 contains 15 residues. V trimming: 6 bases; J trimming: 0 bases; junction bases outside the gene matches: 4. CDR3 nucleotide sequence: TGTGCCAGCAGTTTTAGCGGGGGTAGCACAGATACGCAGTATTTT. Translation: CASSFSGGSTDTQYF.

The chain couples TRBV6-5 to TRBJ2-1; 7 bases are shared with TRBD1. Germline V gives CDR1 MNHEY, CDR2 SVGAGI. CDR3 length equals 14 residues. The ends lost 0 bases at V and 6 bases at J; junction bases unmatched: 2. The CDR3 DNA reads TGTGCCAGCAGTTACTCGAACAGGGGCAATGAGCAGTTCTTC. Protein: CASSYSNRGNEQFF.

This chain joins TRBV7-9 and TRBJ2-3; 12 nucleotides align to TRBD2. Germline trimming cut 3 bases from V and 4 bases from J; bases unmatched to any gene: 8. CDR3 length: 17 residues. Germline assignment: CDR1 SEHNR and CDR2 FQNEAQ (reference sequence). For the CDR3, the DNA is TGTGCCAGCAGCTTTGGGCTAGCGGGGGGGCTGGCAGATACGCAGTATTTT. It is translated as CASSFGLAGGLADTQYF.

The CDR3 sequence is CASSLRQGSYEQYV. The CDR3 bases are TGTGCCAGCAGTTTACGACAGGGGTCCTACGAGCAGTACGTC. J is TRBJ2-7 and V is TRBV27; 8 bases fit TRBD1. The germline V gene has CDR1 MNHEY and CDR2 SMNVEV (reference sequence). CDR3 length equals 14 residues. With 2 bases clipped from V and 1 base from J, the junction kept 1 base outside the gene matches.

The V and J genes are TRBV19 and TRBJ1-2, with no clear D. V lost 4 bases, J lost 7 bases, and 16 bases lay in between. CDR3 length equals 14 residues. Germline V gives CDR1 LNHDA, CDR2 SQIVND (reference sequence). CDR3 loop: CASSTPTPEGGYTF. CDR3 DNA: TGTGCCAGTAGTACCCCGACTCCGGAGGGTGGCTACACCTTC.

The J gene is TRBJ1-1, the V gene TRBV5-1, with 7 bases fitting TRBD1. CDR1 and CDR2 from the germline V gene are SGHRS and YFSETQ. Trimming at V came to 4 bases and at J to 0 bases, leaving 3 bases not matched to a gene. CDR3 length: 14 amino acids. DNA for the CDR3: TGCGCCAGCAGCGCCAGGGGGATGAACACTGAAGCTTTCTTT. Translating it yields CASSARGMNTEAFF.

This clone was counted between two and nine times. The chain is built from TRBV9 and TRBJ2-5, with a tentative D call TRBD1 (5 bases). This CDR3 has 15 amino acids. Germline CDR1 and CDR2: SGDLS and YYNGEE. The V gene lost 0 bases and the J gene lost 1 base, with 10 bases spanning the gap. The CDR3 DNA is TGTGCCAGCAGCGTAGATAGGGGCGCCCAAGAGACCCAGTACTTC. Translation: CASSVDRGAQETQYF.

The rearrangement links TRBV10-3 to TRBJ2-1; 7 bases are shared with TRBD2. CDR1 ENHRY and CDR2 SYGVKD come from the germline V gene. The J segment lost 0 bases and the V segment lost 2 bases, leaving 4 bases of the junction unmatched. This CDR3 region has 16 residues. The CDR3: CAISEGGEGSYNEQFF. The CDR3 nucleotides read TGTGCCATCAGTGAGGGGGGGGAGGGCTCCTACAATGAGCAGTTCTTC.

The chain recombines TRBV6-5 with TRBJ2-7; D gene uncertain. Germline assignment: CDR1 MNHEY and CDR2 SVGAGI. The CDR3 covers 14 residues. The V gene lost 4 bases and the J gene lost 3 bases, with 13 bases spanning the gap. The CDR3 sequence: CASSFRLLIYEQYV. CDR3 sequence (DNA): TGTGCCAGCAGTTTTAGGCTACTAATCTACGAGCAGTACGTC.

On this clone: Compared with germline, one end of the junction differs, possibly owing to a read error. The CDR3 protein is CASYGTGFSYGQYF. The DNA for the CDR3 is TGTGCCAGCTATGGGACAGGATTCTCCTACGGGCAGTACTTC. The chain links TRBV6-6 to TRBJ2-7; 8 nucleotides match TRBD1. Germline V CDR1 and CDR2: MNHNY, SVGAGI (reference sequence). This CDR3 has 14 residues.

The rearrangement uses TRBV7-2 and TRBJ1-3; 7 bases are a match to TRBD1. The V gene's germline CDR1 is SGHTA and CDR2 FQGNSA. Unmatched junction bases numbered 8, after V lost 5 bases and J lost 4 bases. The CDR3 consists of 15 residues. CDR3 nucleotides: TGTGCCAGCAGCGCCGCAGGGGGGTTAGGAAACACCATATATTTT. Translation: CASSAAGGLGNTIYF.

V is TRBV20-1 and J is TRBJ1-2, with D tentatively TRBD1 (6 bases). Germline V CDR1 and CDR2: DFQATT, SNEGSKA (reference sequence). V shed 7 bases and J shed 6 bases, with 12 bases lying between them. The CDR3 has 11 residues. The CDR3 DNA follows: TGCAGTGGGAACAGGGAAGATGGCTACACCTTC. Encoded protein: CSGNREDGYTF.

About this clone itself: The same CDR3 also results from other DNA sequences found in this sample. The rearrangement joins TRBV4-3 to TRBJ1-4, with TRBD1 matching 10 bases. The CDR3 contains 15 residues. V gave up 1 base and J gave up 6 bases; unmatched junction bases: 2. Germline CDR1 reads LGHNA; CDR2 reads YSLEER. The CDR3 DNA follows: TGCGCCAGCAGCCAAGGCGGGACAGGGGATGAAAAACTGTTTTTT. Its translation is CASSQGGTGDEKLFF.

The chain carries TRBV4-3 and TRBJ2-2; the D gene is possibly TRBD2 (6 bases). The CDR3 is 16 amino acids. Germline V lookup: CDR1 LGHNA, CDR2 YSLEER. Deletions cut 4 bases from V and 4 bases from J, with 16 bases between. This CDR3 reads CASSLRSGVGTGELFF. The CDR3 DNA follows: TGCGCCAGCAGCCTAAGATCGGGGGTCGGCACCGGGGAGCTGTTTTTT.